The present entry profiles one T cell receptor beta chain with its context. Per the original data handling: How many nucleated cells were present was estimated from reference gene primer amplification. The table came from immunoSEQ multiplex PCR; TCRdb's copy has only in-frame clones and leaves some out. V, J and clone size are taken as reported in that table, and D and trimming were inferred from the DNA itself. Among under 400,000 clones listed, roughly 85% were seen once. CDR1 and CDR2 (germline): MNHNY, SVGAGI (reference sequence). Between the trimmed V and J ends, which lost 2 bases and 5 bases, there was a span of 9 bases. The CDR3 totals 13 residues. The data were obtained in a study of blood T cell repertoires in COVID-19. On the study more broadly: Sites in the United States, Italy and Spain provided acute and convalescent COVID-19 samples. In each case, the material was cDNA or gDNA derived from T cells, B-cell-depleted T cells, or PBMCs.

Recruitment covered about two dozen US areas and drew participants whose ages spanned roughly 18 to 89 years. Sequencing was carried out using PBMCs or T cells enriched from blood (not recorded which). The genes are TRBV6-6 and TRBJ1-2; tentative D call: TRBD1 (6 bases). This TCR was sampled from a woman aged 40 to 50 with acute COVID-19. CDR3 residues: CASSYGTFYGYTF. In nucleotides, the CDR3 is TGTGCCAGCAGTTACGGGACATTTTATGGCTACACCTTC.